This TCR beta chain appears in the sequencing data of a study of T cells in localized non-small cell lung cancer. General study findings and limits: Overall survival was longer when the density of T cells in the blood was higher. Uninvolved neighboring lung showed the greatest T cell clonality, exceeding tumor. Paired adjacent lung recovered a median around 60 of the top 100 tumor clones.

This clone counts as medium-sized. Its antigen is undetermined. Adjacent lung tissue lacking atypia was obtained at a distance of at least 2 cm from the tumor margin. Only in-frame clones appear in the TCRdb table, and some are missing; sequencing was by immunoSEQ multiplex PCR. The sample shows approximately 3,000 clones, over 35% of them seen only once. The CDR3 loop spans 13 amino acids. Germline values: CDR1 MNHGY, CDR2 SAAAGT. The V and J ends lost 7 bases and 2 bases respectively, with 8 bases between them. Sequenced here: normal lung tissue next to the tumor, sampled before any cancer treatment. V usage is TRBV6-8 and J usage is TRBJ2-2; D is perhaps TRBD1 (5 bases). This clonotype was obtained from a woman aged 40-69 years with stage I lung adenocarcinoma. The CDR3 bases are TGTGCCAGCAAGACAGAAAACACCGGGGAGCTGTTTTTT. Its protein product is CASKTENTGELFF.